The rows below give T cell receptor beta chains drawn from one sample of a study of OX40 agonist ivuxolimab in advanced cancers. The repertoire was sequenced with immunoSEQ multiplex PCR; TCRdb's copy has only in-frame clones and lacks some. The sample lists about 100,000 clones, approximately 93% seen once, with 0.15% to 0.2% in the top ten. The specimen comprised CD4+ or CD8+ T cells sorted from blood, sampled in a trial of the OX40 agonist ivuxolimab. These receptors came from an adult with an advanced solid tumor such as melanoma, head and neck, liver or kidney cancer. Both conserved end residues are part of each CDR3. D genes are given only for firm matches. Clone size, where shown, is once, few, many, or a class for clones that have expanded.

j_call | v_call | d_call | clone_size | cdr3_nt | cdr3_aa
TRBJ2-1 | TRBV18 | TRBD2 | - | TGTGCCAGCTCACCACTGAGCGGGATAGCCTACAATGAGCAGTTCTTC | CASSPLSGIAYNEQFF
TRBJ2-7 | TRBV7-6 | TRBD1 | - | TGTGCCAGCAGCTTGGGGACAGGCAGCCTTGTTACCGAGCAGTACTTC | CASSLGTGSLVTEQYF
TRBJ2-2 | TRBV6-6 | TRBD1 | - | TGTGCCAGCGGGGGACAGGGTGGCACCGGGGAGCTGTTTTTT | CASGGQGGTGELFF
TRBJ1-2 | TRBV29-1 | - | - | TGCAGCGTTGTAGGCGGCCACCTTAACTATGGCTACACCTTC | CSVVGGHLNYGYTF
TRBJ2-1 | TRBV19 | TRBD2 | once | TGTGCCAGTAGCGGACTAGCGGGAGTGCTCAATGAGCAGTTCTTC | CASSGLAGVLNEQFF
TRBJ2-5 | TRBV5-5 | - | - | TGTGCCAGCAGCTTGGGACTTACCGACGCGGAGACCCAGTACTTC | CASSLGLTDAETQYF
TRBJ1-1 | TRBV5-1 | TRBD1 | - | TGCGCCAGCAGCTCGGGACAGGACACTGAAGCTTTCTTT | CASSSGQDTEAFF
TRBJ1-1 | TRBV6-6 | - | - | TGTGCCAGCAGTTACCCTACGACGGTCCGGAACACTGAAGCTTTCTTT | CASSYPTTVRNTEAFF
TRBJ2-7 | TRBV5-1 | TRBD1 | - | TGCGCCAGCAGCTCGTGGGCCACCGGGACAGACGCCTACGAGCAGTACTTC | CASSSWATGTDAYEQYF
TRBJ1-1 | TRBV2 | - | - | TGTGCCAGCCTCCTGGGGGGCACTGAAGCTTTCTTT | CASLLGGTEAFF
TRBJ2-2 | TRBV5-1 | TRBD2 | - | TGCGCCAGCAGCTTGTCGACTAGCGCTCCCACCGGGGAGCTGTTTTTT | CASSLSTSAPTGELFF
TRBJ2-1 | TRBV5-5 | - | - | TGTGCCAGCAGCCCGGGATTATGGGCGTCCTACAATGAGCAGTTCTTC | CASSPGLWASYNEQFF
TRBJ1-6 | TRBV7-6 | - | - | TGTGCCAGCAGCTTAGAACGGAGGGGAGGGTATTCACCCCTCCACTTT | CASSLERRGGYSPLHF
TRBJ2-5 | TRBV7-2 | - | - | TGTGCCAGCAGCTTCCTAGGGGGAGAGACCCAGTACTTC | CASSFLGGETQYF
TRBJ1-1 | TRBV9 | - | - | TGTGCCAGCAGCCCCGACGGGGGAGCCGACACTGAAGCTTTCTTT | CASSPDGGADTEAFF
TRBJ2-6 | TRBV4-1 | TRBD1 | - | TGCGCCAGCGGGACAGGGCTTTTCGGGGCCAACGTCCTGACTTTC | CASGTGLFGANVLTF
TRBJ1-1 | TRBV6-5 | - | - | TGTGCCAGCAGTTACTGGCCTCCACCTAACACTGAAGCTTTCTTT | CASSYWPPPNTEAFF
TRBJ2-5 | TRBV5-8 | - | - | TGTGCCAGCAGCCCCACTTGGACTGGCCGGGGGGAGACCCAGTACTTC | CASSPTWTGRGETQYF
TRBJ2-1 | TRBV5-6 | - | - | TGTGCCAGCAGCTTGGACTCGGTCTATGAGCAGTTCTTC | CASSLDSVYEQFF